Each of the 11 T cell receptor beta chains below was sequenced from the same sample in a study of cytomegalovirus exposure and HLA in healthy donors. The study ran its PCR with 60 Vbeta and 13 Jbeta primers. TCRdb's table, derived via immunoSEQ multiplex PCR, lists solely in-frame clones and lacks some. Of 180,000 or so clones listed, 75% to 90% are singletons. Specimen: PBMCs. These receptors all stem from a woman aged 25-40 years in good health and CMV-seronegative.

The chain recombines TRBV11-3 with TRBJ2-3; 11 nucleotides agree with TRBD2. The CDR3 is 16 amino acids. The V and J ends lost 5 bases and 1 base, in that order; junction bases with no gene match: 5. Germline CDR1 is SGHNT and CDR2 is YENEEA. The CDR3 DNA reads as TGTGCCAGCAGCGTTAGCGGGGGGGCTGGCACAGATACGCAGTATTTT. Protein sequence: CASSVSGGAGTDTQYF.

This chain joins TRBV7-3 and TRBJ2-5; D is undetermined. V gave up 3 bases and J gave up 5 bases, with 10 bases separating them. This CDR3 has 13 residues. Germline V lookup: CDR1 SGHTA, CDR2 FQGTGA. The CDR3 sequence is CASSFSAGETQYF. CDR3 nucleotides: TGTGCCAGCAGCTTCTCGGCAGGCGAGACCCAGTACTTC.

This clone was observed a few times. V is TRBV9 and J is TRBJ2-1; weak D call: TRBD2 (6 bases). CDR1 and CDR2 (germline): SGDLS, YYNGEE. The CDR3 is made up of 15 amino acids. The V and J ends lost 3 bases and 5 bases respectively, with 15 bases between them. The chain's CDR3 is CASSARDFGNNEQFF. The CDR3 nucleotides read TGTGCCAGCAGCGCCCGGGACTTCGGGAACAATGAGCAGTTCTTC.

This clone has just a few counts. The V call is TRBV9, the J call TRBJ2-5, with 11 bases lining up with TRBD2. Per the germline V gene, CDR1 is SGDLS and CDR2 is YYNGEE. The CDR3 sequence is 16 residues long. V lost 3 bases to trimming and J lost 4 bases; unmatched junction nucleotides: 8. The CDR3 is CASSGLGLAGGETQYF. DNA of the CDR3: TGTGCCAGCAGCGGCCTGGGGCTAGCGGGAGGAGAGACCCAGTACTTC.

The J gene is TRBJ1-2, the V gene TRBV18, with a tentative D call TRBD1 (5 bases). The V end lost 3 bases, the J end lost 1 base, and 9 bases lay between the germline ends. Germline V gene sequence: CDR1 KGHSH, CDR2 LQKENI. The CDR3 is made up of 14 amino acids. CDR3 nucleotides: TGTGCCAGCTCACCTTCCCAGGGTAACTATGGCTACACCTTC. It specifies CASSPSQGNYGYTF. Drawing the rest from reference TRBV18 and TRBJ1-2, the complete variable domain is NAGVMQNPRHLVRRRGQEARLRCSPMKGHSHVYWYRQLPEEGLKFMVYLQKENIIDESGMPKERFSAEFPKEGPSILRIQQVVRGDSAAYFCASSPSQGNYGYTFGSGTRLTVV.

This clone was seen a handful of times. The V gene is TRBV6-5, the J gene TRBJ1-1; 9 nucleotides agree with TRBD1. CDR3 length equals 13 residues. In germline, CDR1 is MNHEY, CDR2 SVGAGI. V dropped 6 bases and J dropped 5; count of bases not matched to a gene: 4. The CDR3 loop is CASRGQGYTEAFF. CDR3 nucleotides: TGTGCCAGCAGAGGACAGGGGTATACTGAAGCTTTCTTT.

The chain is built from TRBV11-3 and TRBJ2-3; no firm D call. The CDR3 runs 15 residues. Per germline, CDR1 SGHNT and CDR2 YENEEA. V was shortened by 1 base and J by 2 bases, with 10 bases between the two germline ends. Written as DNA, the CDR3 is TGTGCCAGCAGCTTAGGACTCTCTCCCACAGATACGCAGTATTTT. This codes for CASSLGLSPTDTQYF.

This chain uses TRBV2 with TRBJ2-7; a possible D gene is TRBD2 (5 bases). CDR3 length equals 11 residues. V was pared by 4 bases and J by 7 bases, with 8 bases between. Germline V gives CDR1 SNHLY, CDR2 FYNNEI. The CDR3 nucleotides are TGTGCCAGCAGTGCCCAGCGGGAGCAGTACTTC. Its protein product is CASSAQREQYF.

This chain's CDR3 is CASSLSGFGNIQYF. The CDR3 DNA reads as TGTGCCAGCAGTTTGTCAGGGTTTGGAAACATTCAGTACTTC. The rearrangement links TRBV28 to TRBJ2-4; weak D call: TRBD1 (5 bases). The germline V gene encodes CDR1 MDHEN and CDR2 SYDVKM. The CDR3 loop spans 14 amino acids. Between the trimmed V and J ends, which lost 3 bases and 6 bases, there was a span of 12 bases. Supplemented by reference TRBV28 and TRBJ2-4, the full variable domain reads DVKVTQSSRYLVKRTGEKVFLECVQDMDHENMFWYRQDPGLGLRLIYFSYDVKMKEKGDIPEGYSVSREKKERFSLILESASTNQTSMYLCASSLSGFGNIQYFGAGTRLSVL.

The chain recombines TRBV7-2 with TRBJ1-4; D remains unclear. The CDR3 runs 15 residues. The germline V gene encodes CDR1 SGHTA and CDR2 FQGNSA. Trimming left V 1 base short and J 0 bases short, with 6 bases between. CDR3 bases: TGTGCCAGCAGCTTAGACGCGACAACTAATGAAAAACTGTTTTTT. Its translation is CASSLDATTNEKLFF.

The chain recombines TRBV28 with TRBJ2-7, with 10 bases fitting TRBD1. The CDR3 consists of 14 residues. CDR1 is MDHEN and CDR2 is SYDVKM in the germline V gene. Trimming cost V 6 bases and J 5 bases; bases outside gene matches: 7. CDR3: CASSRDRGLHEQYF. In nucleotides, the CDR3 is TGTGCCAGCAGCCGGGACAGGGGTCTCCACGAGCAGTACTTC.